This is a list of T cell receptor beta chains from one sample in a study of shared clonotypes between healthy human individuals. Sequencing was performed with immunoSEQ multiplex PCR; in TCRdb, only in-frame clones are kept and a portion is missing. The profile shows approximately 2.4 million clones, 90% to 97% of them singletons. The sequenced sample was naive CD4+ T cells sorted from blood. Receptors were obtained from a man aged 18 to 30 in good health. The CDR3 runs from the conserved cysteine through the conserved F or W. Each record gives: V gene, D gene, J gene, clone size, CDR3 protein, CDR3 DNA. The D gene is left open where the match is weak. Expanded clones are given a class, and other clones once, few, many or no size at all.

v_call: TRBV5-1
d_call: TRBD1
j_call: TRBJ1-4
clone_size: NA
cdr3_aa: CASSLEGTGVEKLFF
cdr3_nt: TGCGCCAGCAGCTTGGAGGGGACAGGGGTTGAAAAACTGTTTTTT

v_call: TRBV9
d_call: NA
j_call: TRBJ1-6
clone_size: few
cdr3_aa: CASSVALDSPLHF
cdr3_nt: TGTGCCAGCAGCGTAGCTTTAGATTCACCCCTCCACTTT

v_call: TRBV13
d_call: NA
j_call: TRBJ2-5
clone_size: once
cdr3_aa: CASSLGLVRQETQYF
cdr3_nt: TGTGCCAGCAGCTTAGGCCTGGTCAGGCAAGAGACCCAGTACTTC

v_call: TRBV11-2
d_call: NA
j_call: TRBJ2-5
clone_size: NA
cdr3_aa: CASSLWTRETQYF
cdr3_nt: TGTGCCAGCAGCTTATGGACTCGGGAGACCCAGTACTTC

v_call: TRBV7-9
d_call: NA
j_call: TRBJ1-3
clone_size: once
cdr3_aa: CASSLMDSGNTIYF
cdr3_nt: TGTGCCAGCAGCTTGATGGACTCTGGAAACACCATATATTTT

v_call: TRBV7-9
d_call: TRBD2
j_call: TRBJ2-7
clone_size: NA
cdr3_aa: CASSLGTSGLYEQYF
cdr3_nt: TGTGCCAGCAGTTTAGGGACTAGCGGCCTCTACGAGCAGTACTTC

v_call: TRBV4-1
d_call: TRBD2
j_call: TRBJ2-3
clone_size: NA
cdr3_aa: CASSQEQTGTSGRSSTDTQYF
cdr3_nt: TGCGCCAGCAGCCAAGAGCAGACCGGGACTAGCGGGAGATCTAGCACAGATACGCAGTATTTT

v_call: TRBV11-2
d_call: TRBD2
j_call: TRBJ2-3
clone_size: NA
cdr3_aa: CASSFTGGLGDTQYF
cdr3_nt: TGTGCCAGCAGCTTCACGGGAGGGCTCGGAGATACGCAGTATTTT

v_call: TRBV9
d_call: NA
j_call: TRBJ2-7
clone_size: NA
cdr3_aa: CASSVYEAGQLYEQYF
cdr3_nt: TGTGCCAGCAGCGTATACGAAGCTGGGCAACTCTACGAGCAGTACTTC

v_call: TRBV10-1
d_call: TRBD1
j_call: TRBJ2-6
clone_size: NA
cdr3_aa: CASSPGTGAGANVLTF
cdr3_nt: TGCGCCAGCAGTCCCGGGACAGGGGCTGGGGCCAACGTCCTGACTTTC

v_call: TRBV7-8
d_call: NA
j_call: TRBJ2-7
clone_size: NA
cdr3_aa: CASSVTTTYEQYF
cdr3_nt: TGTGCCAGCAGCGTAACCACGACCTACGAGCAGTACTTC

v_call: TRBV25-1
d_call: TRBD1
j_call: TRBJ2-3
clone_size: NA
cdr3_aa: CASIGQVVTDTQYF
cdr3_nt: TGTGCCAGCATAGGACAGGTGGTCACAGATACGCAGTATTTT

v_call: TRBV9
d_call: NA
j_call: TRBJ1-1
clone_size: NA
cdr3_aa: CASSVVVANTEAFF
cdr3_nt: TGTGCCAGCAGCGTAGTAGTGGCAAACACTGAAGCTTTCTTT

v_call: TRBV6-5
d_call: NA
j_call: TRBJ1-2
clone_size: NA
cdr3_aa: CASRRSDRSSYTF
cdr3_nt: TGTGCCAGTCGCCGTTCTGACAGGAGTAGCTACACCTTC

v_call: TRBV10-3
d_call: TRBD1
j_call: TRBJ1-1
clone_size: NA
cdr3_aa: CAISESDRPNTEAFF
cdr3_nt: TGTGCCATCAGTGAGTCGGACAGGCCGAACACTGAAGCTTTCTTT

v_call: TRBV9
d_call: NA
j_call: TRBJ1-1
clone_size: NA
cdr3_aa: CASSVRATSNTEAFF
cdr3_nt: TGTGCCAGCAGCGTAAGGGCGACGAGTAACACTGAAGCTTTCTTT

v_call: TRBV18
d_call: NA
j_call: TRBJ1-1
clone_size: NA
cdr3_aa: CASSPDRLNTEAFF
cdr3_nt: TGTGCCAGCTCCCCCGACAGGTTGAACACTGAAGCTTTCTTT

v_call: TRBV6-1
d_call: NA
j_call: TRBJ1-1
clone_size: NA
cdr3_aa: CASSRTYSNTEAFF
cdr3_nt: TGTGCCAGCAGCAGGACATACTCGAACACTGAAGCTTTCTTT

v_call: TRBV7-3
d_call: TRBD1
j_call: TRBJ1-6
clone_size: once
cdr3_aa: CASSQGQANSPLHF
cdr3_nt: TGTGCCAGCAGCCAGGGACAGGCTAATTCACCCCTCCACTTT

v_call: TRBV29-1
d_call: TRBD1
j_call: TRBJ1-1
clone_size: NA
cdr3_aa: CSVDRGGTEAFF
cdr3_nt: TGCAGCGTTGACAGGGGGGGCACTGAAGCTTTCTTT

v_call: TRBV25-1
d_call: NA
j_call: TRBJ1-5
clone_size: NA
cdr3_aa: CASSDGGNQPQHF
cdr3_nt: TGTGCCAGCAGTGACGGTGGCAATCAGCCCCAGCATTTT

v_call: TRBV5-4
d_call: NA
j_call: TRBJ1-1
clone_size: once
cdr3_aa: CASSQTGGAEAFF
cdr3_nt: TGTGCCAGCAGCCAGACGGGAGGCGCTGAAGCTTTCTTT

v_call: TRBV30
d_call: NA
j_call: TRBJ1-2
clone_size: NA
cdr3_aa: CAWSRTGRGYTF
cdr3_nt: TGTGCCTGGAGTCGGACGGGCCGTGGCTACACCTTC

v_call: TRBV5-1
d_call: TRBD2
j_call: TRBJ2-7
clone_size: NA
cdr3_aa: CASSLALAEYEQYF
cdr3_nt: TGCGCCAGCAGCTTGGCCCTAGCGGAGTACGAGCAGTACTTC

v_call: TRBV28
d_call: TRBD2
j_call: TRBJ2-7
clone_size: once
cdr3_aa: CASSLSGGPSYEQYF
cdr3_nt: TGTGCCAGCAGTTTATCGGGGGGGCCGAGCTACGAGCAGTACTTC

v_call: TRBV6-5
d_call: TRBD1
j_call: TRBJ1-1
clone_size: NA
cdr3_aa: CASRRQGADLAFF
cdr3_nt: TGTGCCAGCAGGAGACAGGGGGCGGATTTAGCTTTCTTT

v_call: TRBV9
d_call: NA
j_call: TRBJ2-1
clone_size: NA
cdr3_aa: CASSLQGGNEQFF
cdr3_nt: TGTGCCAGCAGCCTACAGGGTGGCAATGAGCAGTTCTTC

v_call: TRBV10-3
d_call: NA
j_call: TRBJ2-7
clone_size: NA
cdr3_aa: CASSGSEDYEQYF
cdr3_nt: TGTGCCAGTTCGGGGTCTGAGGACTACGAGCAGTACTTC

v_call: TRBV28
d_call: TRBD1
j_call: TRBJ1-1
clone_size: NA
cdr3_aa: CASSSDRLGGTEAFF
cdr3_nt: TGTGCCAGCAGTTCGGACAGGCTCGGGGGCACTGAAGCTTTCTTT

v_call: TRBV9
d_call: TRBD1
j_call: TRBJ1-3
clone_size: once
cdr3_aa: CASSVEETGQSSGNTIYF
cdr3_nt: TGTGCCAGCAGCGTAGAGGAGACAGGGCAGAGCTCTGGAAACACCATATATTTT

v_call: TRBV7-3
d_call: NA
j_call: TRBJ1-1
clone_size: NA
cdr3_aa: CASSLGGANTEAFF
cdr3_nt: TGTGCCAGCAGCTTGGGCGGGGCTAACACTGAAGCTTTCTTT

v_call: TRBV28
d_call: TRBD1
j_call: TRBJ2-7
clone_size: NA
cdr3_aa: CASNSQGASYEQYF
cdr3_nt: TGTGCCAGCAACTCACAGGGGGCATCCTACGAGCAGTACTTC

v_call: TRBV27
d_call: NA
j_call: TRBJ2-7
clone_size: NA
cdr3_aa: CASSLSGGTPYEQYF
cdr3_nt: TGTGCCAGCAGTTTATCGGGCGGGACCCCCTACGAGCAGTACTTC

v_call: TRBV5-6
d_call: NA
j_call: TRBJ2-1
clone_size: NA
cdr3_aa: CASREMGTSLNEQFF
cdr3_nt: TGTGCCAGCAGGGAGATGGGGACAAGCCTCAATGAGCAGTTCTTC

v_call: TRBV2
d_call: TRBD1
j_call: TRBJ1-2
clone_size: NA
cdr3_aa: CASRDRGLYGYTF
cdr3_nt: TGTGCCAGCAGGGACAGGGGGCTCTATGGCTACACCTTC

v_call: TRBV6-1
d_call: NA
j_call: TRBJ2-1
clone_size: NA
cdr3_aa: CASSEEYVVEQFF
cdr3_nt: TGTGCCAGCAGTGAAGAATATGTGGTAGAGCAGTTCTTC

v_call: TRBV30
d_call: TRBD2
j_call: TRBJ2-1
clone_size: NA
cdr3_aa: CAWERTSGSLWEQFF
cdr3_nt: TGTGCCTGGGAAAGGACTAGCGGGAGTCTATGGGAGCAGTTCTTC

v_call: TRBV4-3
d_call: NA
j_call: TRBJ1-1
clone_size: NA
cdr3_aa: CASSQGIGGANTEAFF
cdr3_nt: TGCGCCAGCAGCCAGGGGATTGGGGGGGCTAATACTGAAGCTTTCTTT

v_call: TRBV4-1
d_call: TRBD1
j_call: TRBJ1-2
clone_size: NA
cdr3_aa: CASSRGQGPYGYTF
cdr3_nt: TGCGCCAGCAGCCGCGGACAGGGACCCTATGGCTACACCTTC

v_call: TRBV7-2
d_call: NA
j_call: TRBJ2-1
clone_size: NA
cdr3_aa: CASSLAGSPSYNEQFF
cdr3_nt: TGTGCCAGCAGCTTGGCTGGGTCCCCTTCCTACAATGAGCAGTTCTTC

v_call: TRBV27
d_call: NA
j_call: TRBJ2-5
clone_size: NA
cdr3_aa: CASTARNGPRETQYF
cdr3_nt: TGTGCCAGCACCGCACGTAACGGCCCCAGGGAGACCCAGTACTTC

v_call: TRBV7-2
d_call: TRBD2
j_call: TRBJ2-3
clone_size: NA
cdr3_aa: CASSFSGTSGRAHETQYF
cdr3_nt: TGTGCCAGCAGCTTTTCCGGGACTAGCGGGAGGGCCCATGAGACGCAGTATTTT

v_call: TRBV19
d_call: NA
j_call: TRBJ2-7
clone_size: few
cdr3_aa: CASSMGYEQYF
cdr3_nt: TGTGCCAGTAGTATGGGGTACGAGCAGTACTTC

v_call: TRBV2
d_call: NA
j_call: TRBJ1-6
clone_size: once
cdr3_aa: CASRGTGSHNNSPLHF
cdr3_nt: TGTGCCAGCAGGGGAACAGGGAGCCACAATAATTCACCCCTCCACTTT

v_call: TRBV10-3
d_call: NA
j_call: TRBJ2-1
clone_size: once
cdr3_aa: CAISESALDWEYNEQFF
cdr3_nt: TGTGCCATCAGTGAGTCCGCCCTGGACTGGGAGTACAATGAGCAGTTCTTC

v_call: TRBV9
d_call: NA
j_call: TRBJ2-2
clone_size: NA
cdr3_aa: CASSVATPPLIGELFF
cdr3_nt: TGTGCCAGCAGCGTGGCGACGCCTCCGCTAATTGGGGAGCTGTTTTTT